A single sample is the source of the 3 T cell receptor beta chains below, sequenced in a study of metastatic and nonmetastatic thyroid tumors (dated by TCRdb to 2019 to 2021). The library was generated by PCR. Instrument on record: Illumina HiSeq 4000. In-frame beta chains were kept once TCRdb had trimmed the public reads at Q25 with fastp and called clones with MiXCR. The sample yields 10,000 to 15,000 clones; 20% to 30% were counted once. 18% of the sample is in the top ten clones. None of the patients had been given any treatment before thyroid surgery. Sequenced: tumor tissue. The receptors shown here come from a female donor with papillary thyroid cancer or a benign thyroid nodule (not recorded which). Some clones in this sample may be carry-over from other donors' samples.

This clone was picked up a small number of times. The chain combines TRBV11-3 with TRBJ2-7; 11 nucleotides agree with TRBD1. CDR1 and CDR2 from the germline V gene are SGHNT and YENEEA. The trim removed 2 bases at V and 7 bases at J, leaving 4 bases unmatched. The CDR3 has 14 residues. CDR3 residues: CASSLRTGGGEQYF. The CDR3 DNA follows: TGTGCCAGCAGCTTAAGGACAGGGGGCGGTGAGCAGTACTTC.

This chain links TRBV6-2 or TRBV6-3 with TRBJ1-5; D is unclear. Trimming took 2 bases from V and 4 from J, leaving 9 bases between them. This CDR3 spans 14 amino acids. Germline V gene sequence: CDR1 MNHEY, CDR2 SVGEGT. This chain's CDR3 is CASSYVSINQPQHF. The CDR3 DNA follows: TGTGCCAGCAGTTACGTCAGCATTAATCAGCCCCAGCATTTT.

By share, this clone ranks as medium-sized. The chain uses TRBV27 and TRBJ1-2; D is undetermined. CDR3 length equals 15 residues. Per germline, CDR1 MNHEY and CDR2 SMNVEV (reference sequence). V was trimmed by 7 bases and J by 8 bases, leaving 23 bases between them. CDR3 nucleotides: TGTGCCAGCATGAGGTCCACTTCCCGAGGTGGGGGCTACACCTTC. This translates into CASMRSTSRGGGYTF.